This TCR beta chain was obtained from a study of human T cells and chemical hapten exposure. For the study at large: Skin of the upper inner arm, around 2 cm by around 2 cm, received 2% DPC for sensitization. Study-level results: Correlating positively with patch test score were the PT1 expanded TCR counts.

TCRdb processed the RACE reads anew with MiXCR; each CDR3 protein has one entry. The table lists some 300,000 distinct CDR3 sequences, 4.5% to 5.5% of them singletons. The ends were cut back, 3 bases at V and 2 bases at J, with 10 bases in the middle. This CDR3 has 13 amino acids. Germline assignment: CDR1 SQVTM and CDR2 ANQGSEA. This clonotype was observed many times. The antigen remains undetermined. The time point: pre-sensitization, week 0. Treatment given: therapeutic diphenylcyclopropenone sensitization with weekly scalp DPC. Sequences were derived from whole blood, sampled in connection with sensitization to the hapten diphenylcyclopropenone (DPC). The sequence was obtained from a woman aged 18-30 years with alopecia areata. Some clones in this sample may be carry-over from other donors' samples. The chain links TRBV29-1 to TRBJ1-2; D remains unclear. The CDR3 protein is CSVDRAENYGYTF. The DNA of the CDR3 is TGCAGCGTTGATAGGGCAGAGAACTATGGCTACACCTTC. The whole variable domain, remainder taken from reference TRBV29-1 and TRBJ1-2, is SAVISQKPSRDICQRGTSLTIQCQVDSQVTMMFWYRQQPGQSLTLIATANQGSEATYESGFVIDKFPISRPNLTFSTLTVSNMSPEDSSIYLCSVDRAENYGYTFGSGTRLTVV.